This T cell receptor (beta chain) was observed in a study of blood T cell repertoires in COVID-19. Recruitment covered fewer than 25 US areas and drew participants whose ages spanned roughly 18 to 95 years. Allocation to cohorts depended on clinical history reported by the participants. Cohort 3 recovery required two negative PCRs, clearance, or symptom resolution. This CDR3 contains 14 residues. Germline CDR1 SNHLY, CDR2 FYNNEI. Trimming pared 5 bases from V and 7 bases from J, leaving 14 bases between. Authors' analysis steps: Quantification of nucleated cells was approximated via reference gene primer amplification. Data came from immunoSEQ multiplex PCR; TCRdb stores just in-frame clones and leaves some out. V and J calls and clone size come straight from that table; D and trimming were deduced from the DNA. This table holds 150,000 to 200,000 clones, 80% found once.

The chain is built from TRBV2 and TRBJ1-4, with a tentative D call TRBD1 (6 bases). The sample was PBMCs or T cells enriched from blood (not recorded which). The TCR sequence derives from a woman aged 55-75 years who had recovered from COVID-19. This CDR3 is CASSPGDSGEKLFF. The CDR3 DNA reads TGTGCCAGCAGTCCAGGGGATTCCGGTGAAAAACTGTTTTTT. The full variable domain, in which reference TRBV2 and TRBJ1-4 provide the parts outside the CDR3, is EPEVTQTPSHQVTQMGQEVILRCVPISNHLYFYWYRQILGQKVEFLVSFYNNEISEKSEIFDDQFSVERPDGSNFTLKIRSTKLEDSAMYFCASSPGDSGEKLFFGSGTQLSVL.